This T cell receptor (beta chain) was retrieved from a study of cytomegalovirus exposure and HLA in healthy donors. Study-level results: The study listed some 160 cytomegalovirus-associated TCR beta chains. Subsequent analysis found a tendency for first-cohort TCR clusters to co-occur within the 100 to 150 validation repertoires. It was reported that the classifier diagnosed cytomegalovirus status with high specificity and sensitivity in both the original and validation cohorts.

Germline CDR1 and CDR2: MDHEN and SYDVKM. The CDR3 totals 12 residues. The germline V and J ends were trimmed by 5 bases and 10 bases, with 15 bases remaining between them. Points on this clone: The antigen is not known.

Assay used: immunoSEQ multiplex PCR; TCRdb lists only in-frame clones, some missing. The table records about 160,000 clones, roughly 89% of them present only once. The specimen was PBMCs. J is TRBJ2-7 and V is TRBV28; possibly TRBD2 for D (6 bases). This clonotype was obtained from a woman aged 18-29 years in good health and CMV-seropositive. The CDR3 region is CASSHQGLFQYF. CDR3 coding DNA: TGTGCCAGCAGTCATCAGGGACTCTTTCAGTACTTC.